The T cell receptor (beta chain) under discussion was sequenced for a study of T-cell memory formation after mild COVID-19. Trimming pared 6 bases from V and 3 bases from J, leaving 11 bases between. The CDR3 contains 13 residues. Germline CDR1 is SSHAT and CDR2 is FNYEAQ (reference sequence). In TCRdb, the 5' RACE reads were re-called with MiXCR into one record per CDR3 protein. Of about 290,000 distinct CDR3 sequences listed, about a sixth are singletons. This sequence was found in a man aged 18 to 29 who had mild COVID-19 (a few samples of this study predate the infection). Cell type and time point are not known. The V gene is TRBV7-7, the J gene TRBJ2-5; D not certain. What was sequenced was PBMCs or a T cell subset sorted from them (not recorded which). The CDR3 sequence is CASSFRAKETQYF. The CDR3 DNA reads TGTGCCAGCAGTTTCCGGGCAAAAGAGACCCAGTACTTC.